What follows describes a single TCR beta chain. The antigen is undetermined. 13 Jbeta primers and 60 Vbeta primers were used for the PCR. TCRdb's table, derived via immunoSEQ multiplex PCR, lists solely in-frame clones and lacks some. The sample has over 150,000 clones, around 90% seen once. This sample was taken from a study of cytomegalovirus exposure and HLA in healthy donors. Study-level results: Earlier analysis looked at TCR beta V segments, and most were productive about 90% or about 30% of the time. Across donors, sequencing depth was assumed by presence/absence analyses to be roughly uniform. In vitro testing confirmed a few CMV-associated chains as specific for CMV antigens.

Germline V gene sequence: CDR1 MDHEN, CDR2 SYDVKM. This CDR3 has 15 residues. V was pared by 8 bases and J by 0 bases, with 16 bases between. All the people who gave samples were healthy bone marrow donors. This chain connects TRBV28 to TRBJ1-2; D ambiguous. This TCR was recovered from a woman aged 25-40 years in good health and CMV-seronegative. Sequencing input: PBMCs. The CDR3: CASFTRGPSNYGYTF. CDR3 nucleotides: TGTGCCAGCTTTACAAGAGGGCCTTCTAACTATGGCTACACCTTC.